These T cell receptor beta chains were read from a single sample in a study of OX40 agonist ivuxolimab in advanced cancers. Profiled with immunoSEQ multiplex PCR; TCRdb holds only in-frame clones, not every one. The table records 65,000 to 80,000 clones, roughly nine tenths of them present only once. The specimen was CD4+ or CD8+ T cells sorted from blood, collected in a trial of the OX40 agonist ivuxolimab. These receptors were obtained from an adult with an advanced solid tumor such as melanoma, head and neck, liver or kidney cancer. Both conserved end residues are part of each CDR3. Each record gives: J gene, CDR3 length, D gene, clone size, V gene, CDR3 protein, CDR3 DNA. D genes are given only for firm matches. Part of the rows lack a size; the others show once, few, many or a class for expanded clones.

J gene: TRBJ2-5
CDR3 length: 17
D gene: TRBD1
clone size: NA
V gene: TRBV18
CDR3 protein: CASSPRYGQGAGETQYF
CDR3 DNA: TGTGCCAGCTCACCCCGCTATGGACAGGGGGCCGGAGAGACCCAGTACTTC

J gene: TRBJ2-7
CDR3 length: 13
D gene: TRBD1
clone size: NA
V gene: TRBV19
CDR3 protein: CASSGQGFYEQYF
CDR3 DNA: TGTGCCAGTAGCGGACAGGGATTCTACGAGCAGTACTTC

J gene: TRBJ2-5
CDR3 length: 16
D gene: NA
clone size: NA
V gene: TRBV11-2
CDR3 protein: CASTHSGTGYQETQYF
CDR3 DNA: TGTGCCAGCACCCATAGCGGGACAGGGTACCAGGAGACCCAGTACTTC

J gene: TRBJ2-7
CDR3 length: 14
D gene: TRBD2
clone size: NA
V gene: TRBV5-1
CDR3 protein: CASRGLAGGYEQYF
CDR3 DNA: TGCGCCAGCAGGGGACTAGCGGGAGGCTACGAGCAGTACTTC

J gene: TRBJ2-3
CDR3 length: 15
D gene: NA
clone size: NA
V gene: TRBV2
CDR3 protein: CASSEGVAEEDTQYF
CDR3 DNA: TGTGCCAGCAGTGAGGGGGTAGCGGAAGAGGATACGCAGTATTTT

J gene: TRBJ1-6
CDR3 length: 15
D gene: NA
clone size: NA
V gene: TRBV28
CDR3 protein: CASSPSEGLNSPLHF
CDR3 DNA: TGTGCCAGCAGTCCGAGTGAAGGGCTTAATTCACCCCTCCACTTT

J gene: TRBJ2-1
CDR3 length: 14
D gene: TRBD1
clone size: once
V gene: TRBV15
CDR3 protein: CATSRQGAANEQFF
CDR3 DNA: TGTGCCACCAGCAGACAGGGGGCGGCCAATGAGCAGTTCTTC

J gene: TRBJ1-1
CDR3 length: 16
D gene: TRBD1
clone size: NA
V gene: TRBV18
CDR3 protein: CASSPIQGDVGTEAFF
CDR3 DNA: TGTGCCAGCTCACCTATACAGGGGGACGTGGGCACTGAAGCTTTCTTT

J gene: TRBJ2-3
CDR3 length: 15
D gene: NA
clone size: NA
V gene: TRBV7-6
CDR3 protein: CASSLGDPLTDTQYF
CDR3 DNA: TGTGCCAGCAGCTTAGGAGACCCTCTCACAGATACGCAGTATTTT

J gene: TRBJ2-7
CDR3 length: 13
D gene: NA
clone size: NA
V gene: TRBV5-1
CDR3 protein: CASSLKGNYEQYF
CDR3 DNA: TGCGCCAGCAGCCTCAAAGGAAACTACGAGCAGTACTTC

J gene: TRBJ1-4
CDR3 length: 18
D gene: NA
clone size: NA
V gene: TRBV19
CDR3 protein: CASSISKGGVAGNEKLFF
CDR3 DNA: TGTGCCAGTAGTATATCTAAGGGGGGTGTTGCGGGGAATGAAAAACTGTTTTTT

J gene: TRBJ2-3
CDR3 length: 17
D gene: TRBD1
clone size: once
V gene: TRBV23-1
CDR3 protein: CASSPTQGVLRTDTQYF
CDR3 DNA: TGCGCCAGCAGTCCGACCCAGGGGGTCCTCCGCACAGATACGCAGTATTTT

J gene: TRBJ2-7
CDR3 length: 15
D gene: NA
clone size: NA
V gene: TRBV11-3
CDR3 protein: CASSLHNGKTYEQYF
CDR3 DNA: TGTGCCAGCAGCTTACATAACGGGAAGACCTACGAGCAGTACTTC

J gene: TRBJ2-5
CDR3 length: 11
D gene: NA
clone size: few
V gene: TRBV20-1
CDR3 protein: CSKGEQETQYF
CDR3 DNA: TGCAGTAAAGGGGAGCAAGAGACCCAGTACTTC

J gene: TRBJ2-7
CDR3 length: 16
D gene: NA
clone size: NA
V gene: TRBV6-5
CDR3 protein: CASSYSAGVRSYEQYF
CDR3 DNA: TGTGCCAGCAGTTACTCCGCCGGGGTGAGGTCCTACGAGCAGTACTTC